These 5 T cell receptor beta chains share one sample of origin, sequenced in a study of CD8 T cells in Susac syndrome. RNA was extracted with the RNeasy kit, and a quantity of about 0.5 to 1 ug was reverse transcribed using random hexamers. TCRdb recomputed calls from the immunoSEQ multiplex PCR reads with MiXCR, one row per CDR3 protein. The profile shows approximately 230,000 distinct CDR3 sequences, over 85% of them singletons. Sequencing input: CD4+ T cells from PBMCs. These TCRs come from a human donor with multiple sclerosis.

The chain has TRBV12-3 or TRBV12-4 and TRBJ1-2, with D hard to call. Between the trimmed V and J ends, which lost 3 bases and 10 bases, there was a span of 12 bases. The CDR3 runs 12 residues. This CDR3 reads CASSLLGTVYTF. The CDR3 nucleotides read TGTGCCAGCAGTTTGCTGGGTACGGTCTACACCTTC.

In this sample, this clonotype turned up a few times. The chain is built from TRBV18 and TRBJ2-3; 7 nucleotides agree with TRBD2. This CDR3 has 14 residues. The V gene end was trimmed by 2 bases and the J gene end by 1 base; junction bases not matched to a gene: 0. Germline V gene data show CDR1 as KGHSH and CDR2 as LQKENI. CDR3 in amino acids: CASSPGGGTDTQYF. The CDR3 DNA follows: TGTGCCAGCTCACCAGGGGGGGGCACAGATACGCAGTATTTT.

The chain carries TRBV15 and TRBJ2-3; weak D call: TRBD2 (5 bases). The germline V and J ends were trimmed by 1 base and 5 bases, with 13 bases remaining between them. This CDR3 has 15 residues. Germline V gives CDR1 LNHNV, CDR2 YYDKDF (reference sequence). The CDR3 reads CATSRGTPGVDTQYF. The CDR3 DNA is TGTGCCACCAGCAGAGGGACGCCCGGGGTAGATACGCAGTATTTT.

The chain employs TRBV6-5 and TRBJ2-1; 7 positions agree with TRBD2. Germline V CDR1 and CDR2: MNHEY, SVGAGI. The CDR3 is 15 residues long. V lost 2 bases and J lost 6; bases outside the gene matches: 7. The CDR3 DNA follows: TGTGCCAGCAGTTACGCCGGCGGGAGTCCCAATGAGCAGTTCTTC. Encoded protein: CASSYAGGSPNEQFF.

The chain has TRBV12-3 or TRBV12-4 and TRBJ1-1, with no clear D. V was clipped by 5 bases and J by 4 bases, with 14 bases between them. The CDR3 totals 14 residues. CDR3 sequence reads: CASSPGGRSTEAFF. Here the CDR3 DNA reads TGTGCCAGCAGTCCGGGAGGGCGGAGCACTGAAGCTTTCTTT.